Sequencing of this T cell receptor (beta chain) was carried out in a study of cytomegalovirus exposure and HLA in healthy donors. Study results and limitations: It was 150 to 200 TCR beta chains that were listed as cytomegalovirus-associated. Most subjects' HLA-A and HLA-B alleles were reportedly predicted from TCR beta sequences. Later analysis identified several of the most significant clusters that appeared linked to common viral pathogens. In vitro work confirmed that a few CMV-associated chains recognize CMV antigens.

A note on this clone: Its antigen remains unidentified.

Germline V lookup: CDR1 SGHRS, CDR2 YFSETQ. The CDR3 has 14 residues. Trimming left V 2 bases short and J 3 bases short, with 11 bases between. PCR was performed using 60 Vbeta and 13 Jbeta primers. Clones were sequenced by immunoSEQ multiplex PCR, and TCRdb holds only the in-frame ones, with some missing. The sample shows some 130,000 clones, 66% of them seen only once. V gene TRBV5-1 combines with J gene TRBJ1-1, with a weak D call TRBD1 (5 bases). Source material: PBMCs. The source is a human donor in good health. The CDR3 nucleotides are TGCGCCAGCAGCTTCTTGGGCAGGGACACTGAAGCTTTCTTT. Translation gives CASSFLGRDTEAFF.